The T cell receptor beta chain under discussion was sequenced for a study of cytomegalovirus exposure and HLA in healthy donors. Data came from immunoSEQ multiplex PCR; TCRdb stores just in-frame clones and leaves some out. Found here are about 120,000 clones, approximately 89% of them singletons; the top ten hold around 1.9%. V trimming: 3 bases; J trimming: 4 bases; junction bases outside the gene matches: 11. The germline gives CDR1 SGHKS, CDR2 YYEKEE (reference sequence). The CDR3 loop spans 17 amino acids. Sequencing was done on a sample of PBMCs. This chain joins TRBV5-5 and TRBJ1-2; 11 bases are a match to TRBD1. The sequence derives from a young woman in good health and CMV-seronegative. CDR3 in amino acids: CASSYRDRGNIGYGYTF. For the CDR3, the DNA is TGTGCCAGCAGCTACCGGGACAGGGGGAATATTGGCTATGGCTACACCTTC. Combining the CDR3 with reference TRBV5-5 and TRBJ1-2 gives the whole variable domain DAGVTQSPTHLIKTRGQQVTLRCSPISGHKSVSWYQQVLGQGPQFIFQYYEKEERGRGNFPDRFSARQFPNYSSELNVNALLLGDSALYLCASSYRDRGNIGYGYTFGSGTRLTVV.